This T cell receptor (beta chain) was captured in a study of OX40 agonist ivuxolimab in advanced cancers. The CDR3 sequence is 13 residues long. CDR1 and CDR2 (germline): MNHEY, SVGAGI. V was clipped by 5 bases and J by 6 bases, with 14 bases between them. Sequenced by immunoSEQ multiplex PCR; TCRdb stores in-frame clones only, minus some. Among about 77,000 clones listed, about nine tenths were seen once. Findings of the study overall: The study found that CD8+ T cells averaged more expanded clones than CD4+.

As concerns this clone: Its antigen is currently unknown.

The chain has TRBV6-5 and TRBJ2-7; tentative D call: TRBD1 (6 bases). This TCR came from an adult with an advanced solid tumor such as melanoma, head and neck, liver or kidney cancer. This sample comprised CD4+ or CD8+ T cells sorted from blood, obtained in a trial of the OX40 agonist ivuxolimab. The DNA of the CDR3 is TGTGCCAGCAGTCACCCATCGACAGGCGAGCAGTACTTC. Protein product: CASSHPSTGEQYF.